This T cell receptor beta chain was identified in a study of cytomegalovirus exposure and HLA in healthy donors. Study-wide points: Researchers reported in a later analysis that a missense DCLRE1C variant was tied to TCR beta V- and J-gene trimming.

This CDR3 spans 14 amino acids. Germline V CDR1 and CDR2: MNHEY, SMNVEV (reference sequence). With V trimmed by 6 bases and J by 7 bases, 7 bases remained unmatched. In regard to this clone: No antigen is known for it.

PCR amplification relied on 60 Vbeta primers (plus 13 Jbeta primers). Measured with immunoSEQ multiplex PCR; TCRdb has only the in-frame clones, and not every one. The table lists about 40,000 clones, roughly 64% of them singletons, with about 12% in the top ten. This chain uses TRBV27 with TRBJ2-5, with 11 bases lining up with TRBD2. The clonotype originates from a man aged 55-75 years in good health and CMV-seropositive. Material: PBMCs. The CDR3 DNA sequence: TGTGCCAGCAGATTACTAGCGGGAGAGGTGACCCAGTACTTC. Translation gives CASRLLAGEVTQYF.